Below, one T cell receptor (beta chain) is given with its context. The antigen is undetermined. A library made for alpha chains picked up this beta chain off target, so its size means little. The study tagged each TCR cDNA molecule with a unique molecular identifier. MiXCR was run by TCRdb on the 5' RACE reads, yielding one entry per CDR3 protein. Of over 8,500 distinct CDR3 sequences in the sample, 14% were seen once. This sample was taken from a study of spatial heterogeneity in lung cancer. Whole-study context: More beta-chain than alpha-chain sequences were consistently detected. Study results and limitations: For expanded intratumoral alpha and beta TCRs, counts tracked tumor mutation counts. Estimated coverage of tumor T cells was around 7% for alpha and roughly 13% for beta chains.

This CDR3 contains 13 residues. The germline V gene has CDR1 MNHEY and CDR2 SVGEGT. Trimming took 0 bases from V and 7 from J, leaving 7 bases between them. The sample's time point: sample taken at primary tumor resection. Whole RNA from tumor, nontumor lung or frozen PBMC was sequenced unsorted. The sample consisted of lung tumor tissue, taken at surgery. The gene calls are TRBV6-2 or TRBV6-3 and TRBJ2-1, with D possibly being TRBD2 (6 bases). The clonotype originates from a male donor with early-stage non-small cell lung cancer. In nucleotides, the CDR3 is TGTGCCAGCAGTTACTCCGCGGGGAATGAGCAGTTCTTC. Amino acid sequence: CASSYSAGNEQFF.